The sequence of this T cell receptor beta chain was determined in a study of early stage breast cancer tumors. Across the study: Most invasive tumors, about 75% of the 16, were ER+/PR+/HER2-. Among some 12 ER+/PR+/HER2- tumors, eight were ductal, four lobular.

This clone has just a few counts. The length of the CDR3 is 11 residues. Germline CDR1 DFQATT, CDR2 SNEGSKA (reference sequence). Trimming removed 6 bases at V and 9 bases at J, with 12 bases between. The protocol was immunoSEQ multiplex PCR, while the TCRdb copy is restricted to in-frame clones and leaves out a portion. The sample has tens of thousands of clones; approximately 69% are singletons. The sequence derives from a person in their sixties with breast cancer. The sample taken for sequencing was blood. V is TRBV20-1 and J is TRBJ2-1; D could derive from TRBD1 or TRBD2 (5 bases each). CDR3 amino acids: CSAGPGGEQFF. CDR3 in DNA: TGCAGTGCCGGCCCTGGGGGTGAGCAGTTCTTC.